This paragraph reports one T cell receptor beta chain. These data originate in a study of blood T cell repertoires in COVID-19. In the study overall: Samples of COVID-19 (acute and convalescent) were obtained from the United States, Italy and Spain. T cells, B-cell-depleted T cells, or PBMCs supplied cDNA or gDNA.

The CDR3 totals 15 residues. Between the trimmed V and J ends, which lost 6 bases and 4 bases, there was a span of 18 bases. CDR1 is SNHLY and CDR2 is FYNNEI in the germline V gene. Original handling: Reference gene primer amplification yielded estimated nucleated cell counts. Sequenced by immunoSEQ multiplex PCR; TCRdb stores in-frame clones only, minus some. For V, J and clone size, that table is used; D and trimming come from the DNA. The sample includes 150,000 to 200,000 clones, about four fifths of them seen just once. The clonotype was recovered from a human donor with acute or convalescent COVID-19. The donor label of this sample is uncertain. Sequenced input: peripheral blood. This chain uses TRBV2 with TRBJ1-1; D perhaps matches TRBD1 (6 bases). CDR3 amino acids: CASSPKQGLATEAFF. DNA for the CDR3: TGTGCCAGCAGCCCTAAACAGGGCCTCGCCACTGAAGCTTTCTTT.